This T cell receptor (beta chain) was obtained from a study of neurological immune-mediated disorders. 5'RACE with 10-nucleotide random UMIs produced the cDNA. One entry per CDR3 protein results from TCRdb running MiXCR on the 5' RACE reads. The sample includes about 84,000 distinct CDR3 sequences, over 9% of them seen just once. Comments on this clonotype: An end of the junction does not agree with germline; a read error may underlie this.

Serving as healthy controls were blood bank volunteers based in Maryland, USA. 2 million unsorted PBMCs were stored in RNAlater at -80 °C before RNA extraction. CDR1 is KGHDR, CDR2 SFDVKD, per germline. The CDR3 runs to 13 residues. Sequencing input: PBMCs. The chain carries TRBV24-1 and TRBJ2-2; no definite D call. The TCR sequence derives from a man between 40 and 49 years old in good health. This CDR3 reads CVTSDLLPGELFF. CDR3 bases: TGTGTCACCAGTGATTTGCTCCCCGGGGAGCTGTTTTTT.